The 25 T cell receptor beta chains below all came from one sample that was sequenced in a study of T cells in Graves' hyperthyroidism and ophthalmopathy. It was RNA transcripts that yielded the amplified TCR beta CDR3 regions. When the TCR CDR3 underwent first-round RT-PCR, the HTBI primer set was used. MiXCR, run by TCRdb on the multiplex PCR reads, gives a single entry per CDR3 protein. Here the sample spans 600,000 or so distinct CDR3 sequences, more than 12% being singletons. The material sequenced was blood. Receptors originate from a woman between 45 and 60 years old with Graves' ophthalmopathy.

The chain carries TRBV6-1 and TRBJ2-2, with 9 bases lining up with TRBD1. The CDR3 runs to 12 residues. V was clipped by 9 bases and J by 6 bases; unmatched bases: 2. Germline CDR1 MNHNS, CDR2 SASEGT. The CDR3 sequence: CASWDRAGELFF. The CDR3, as DNA: TGTGCCAGTTGGGACAGGGCCGGGGAGCTGTTTTTT.

For the CDR3, the DNA is TGTGCCAGTACTTCAACTAGCGTGATAGCCAATGAGCAGTTCTTC. Its translation: CASTSTSVIANEQFF. The chain couples TRBV19 to TRBJ2-1; 7 bases map to TRBD2. The CDR3 length is 15 residues. The germline CDR1 and CDR2 sequences are LNHDA and SQIVND (reference sequence). V shed 7 bases, J shed 6 bases, and the junction held 12 bases outside the gene matches.

The chain uses TRBV20-1 and TRBJ1-3; D unclear. The V gene's germline CDR1 is DFQATT and CDR2 SNEGSKA (reference sequence). V was trimmed by 0 bases and J by 2 bases, leaving 11 bases between them. The CDR3 totals 15 residues. DNA of the CDR3: TGCAGTGCTAGAGATCCCGCGGGAACTGGAAACACCATATATTTT. Its protein product is CSARDPAGTGNTIYF.

The sample holds a few counts of this clonotype. The genes are TRBV11-2 and TRBJ2-3; 7 positions match TRBD2. In germline, CDR1 is SGHAT, CDR2 FQNNGV. Germline trimming cut 5 bases from V and 2 bases from J; bases unmatched to any gene: 10. The CDR3 sequence is 16 residues long. CDR3 DNA sequence: TGTGCCAGCAGCCTCAACGGACTAGGTTTCACAGATACGCAGTATTTT. Its protein is CASSLNGLGFTDTQYF.

V usage is TRBV6-2 or TRBV6-3 and J usage is TRBJ2-2, with D possibly being TRBD1 or TRBD2 (5 bases each). CDR3 length: 16 residues. V lost 5 bases, J lost 3 bases, and 16 bases lay in between. CDR1 and CDR2 from the germline V gene are MNHEY and SVGEGT. The CDR3 protein is CASSTLGARDTGELFF. In DNA, the CDR3 is TGTGCCAGCAGTACCCTCGGGGCGAGGGACACCGGGGAGCTGTTTTTT.

Ten or more counts support this clonotype. This chain links TRBV28 with TRBJ1-5; 8 positions match TRBD1. V was clipped by 5 bases and J by 0 bases; unmatched bases: 6. This CDR3 has 16 residues. Germline V gene data show CDR1 as MDHEN and CDR2 as SYDVKM. The CDR3 loop is CASSPHRGNSNQPQHF. As DNA, the CDR3 is TGTGCCAGCAGTCCACACAGGGGGAATAGCAATCAGCCCCAGCATTTT.

The chain employs TRBV6-1 and TRBJ2-2; either TRBD1 or TRBD2 may supply D (5 bases each). Germline V CDR1 and CDR2: MNHNS, SASEGT. This CDR3 is built from 16 residues. V was trimmed by 4 bases and J by 0 bases, leaving 12 bases between them. In DNA form, the CDR3 reads TGTGCCAGCAGTGGCGTCGGGACGACGAACACCGGGGAGCTGTTTTTT. Translating gives CASSGVGTTNTGELFF.

This clonotype was recorded many times. J is TRBJ2-7 and V is TRBV7-9; TRBD2 matches 12 bases. From germline, CDR1 is SEHNR and CDR2 FQNEAQ (reference sequence). Germline trimming cut 0 bases from V and 4 bases from J; bases unmatched to any gene: 1. The CDR3 length is 15 residues. The CDR3 sequence: CASSLAGLAGYEQYF. The DNA for the CDR3 is TGTGCCAGCAGCTTAGCAGGACTAGCGGGATACGAGCAGTACTTC.

At least ten counts were recorded for this clonotype. This CDR3 reads CASSPRGYNEQFF. The CDR3 DNA follows: TGTGCCAGCAGTCCCCGCGGGTACAATGAGCAGTTCTTC. The chain has TRBV28 and TRBJ2-1, with D tentatively TRBD2 (5 bases). V lost 5 bases and J 4 bases, leaving 9 bases between the germline ends. Germline V gene sequence: CDR1 MDHEN, CDR2 SYDVKM. This CDR3 has 13 amino acids.

This clonotype was recorded at least ten times. The chain has TRBV24-1 and TRBJ2-2; 9 bases are a match to TRBD2. The CDR3 sequence is 16 residues long. The germline V gene has CDR1 KGHDR and CDR2 SFDVKD. The V segment lost 3 bases and the J segment 5 bases; nucleotides outside the gene matches: 6. The CDR3 reads CATSDAGTSKTGELFF. The CDR3 region has the DNA TGTGCCACCAGTGATGCCGGGACTAGCAAGACCGGGGAGCTGTTTTTT.

This clonotype was counted many times. CDR3 bases: TGTGCCAGCAGCGAGCGGGGACAGTCCTACGAGCAGTACTTC. As protein: CASSERGQSYEQYF. The rearrangement uses TRBV7-9 and TRBJ2-7; D may be TRBD1 or TRBD2 (7 bases each). V was cut by 5 bases and J by 1 base, with 12 bases left in between. The CDR3 runs 14 residues. From germline, CDR1 is SEHNR and CDR2 FQNEAQ (reference sequence).

This clonotype has more than one count but fewer than ten. Here the CDR3 reads CASSIRTGWGSAEAFF. The CDR3 nucleotides are TGTGCCAGTAGTATAAGAACAGGGTGGGGTAGCGCTGAAGCTTTCTTT. The chain links TRBV19 to TRBJ1-1; TRBD1 might be the D (6 bases). Trimming pared 2 bases from V and 6 bases from J, leaving 19 bases between. Germline V CDR1 and CDR2: LNHDA, SQIVND (reference sequence). The CDR3 is 16 amino acids.

The chain employs TRBV28 and TRBJ1-1, with D possibly TRBD1 on 6 matching bases. The length of the CDR3 is 14 residues. Germline V gives CDR1 MDHEN, CDR2 SYDVKM. The germline V and J ends were trimmed by 3 bases and 4 bases, with 12 bases remaining between them. As DNA, the CDR3 is TGTGCCAGCAGTTTGTCGGGGGCGAGCACTGAAGCTTTCTTT. This sequence encodes CASSLSGASTEAFF.

As regards this clonotype: A read error is possible here, since a much larger clone lies one base away. This chain joins TRBV2 and TRBJ1-4; possibly TRBD1 for D (5 bases). This CDR3 is 15 amino acids long. V lost 0 bases to trimming and J lost 5 bases, with 10 bases between them. Germline V gene sequence: CDR1 SNHLY, CDR2 FYNNEI. CDR3 in DNA: TGTGCCAGCAGTGAAGCGGGGGTGGAAAATGAAAAACTGTTTTTT. Translating it yields CASSEAGVENEKLFF.

This clonotype has just a few counts. This rearrangement joins TRBV18 to TRBJ2-6; D is tentatively TRBD1 or TRBD2 (5 bases each). V lost 2 bases and J lost 0, with 11 bases in between. CDR1 is KGHSH, CDR2 LQKENI, per germline. The CDR3 runs to 17 residues. CDR3: CASSPGTPSSGANVLTF. The CDR3 coding sequence is TGTGCCAGCTCACCAGGGACGCCGAGCTCTGGGGCCAACGTCCTGACTTTC.

This clonotype was counted many times. The rearrangement joins TRBV27 to TRBJ2-3; 15 nucleotides match TRBD2. The CDR3 runs 17 residues. Germline CDR1 and CDR2: MNHEY and SMNVEV (reference sequence). V lost 4 bases, J lost 6 bases, and 8 bases stayed unmatched. CDR3 sequence reads: CASSSGTSGRHGDTQYF. CDR3 coding DNA: TGTGCCAGCAGTTCCGGGACTAGCGGGAGGCACGGGGATACGCAGTATTTT.

The table lists this clonotype with many counts. The rearrangement uses TRBV30 and TRBJ2-7; D call uncertain. Deletions cut 0 bases from V and 9 bases from J, with 18 bases between. Germline loops: CDR1 GTSNPN, CDR2 SVGIG (reference sequence). The CDR3 totals 14 residues. CDR3 sequence (DNA): TGTGCCTGGAGTGTAGCCGGCCTAACTGGCTGGCAGTACTTC. Translated: CAWSVAGLTGWQYF.

V is TRBV13 and J is TRBJ1-1, with a possible D match to TRBD1 (6 bases). V lost 6 bases to trimming and J lost 2 bases, with 10 bases between them. CDR1 PRHDT and CDR2 FYEKMQ come from the germline V gene (reference sequence). This CDR3 has 13 amino acids. For the CDR3, the DNA is TGTGCCAGCAGAGGGGACACCAACACTGAAGCTTTCTTT. Its protein is CASRGDTNTEAFF.

This clonotype appeared many times. The CDR3 is CASTDGQGTNYGYTF. In nucleotides, the CDR3 is TGTGCCAGCACCGACGGACAGGGAACTAACTATGGCTACACCTTC. The rearrangement uses TRBV2 and TRBJ1-2; 8 bases line up with TRBD1. Trimming at V came to 7 bases and at J to 0 bases, leaving 7 bases not matched to a gene. This CDR3 spans 15 amino acids. The germline V gene encodes CDR1 SNHLY and CDR2 FYNNEI.

This clonotype was detected a few times. This may arise from a read error, as a much more abundant clone is one base away. The J gene is TRBJ2-1, the V gene TRBV7-3; the D is unclear. The CDR3 totals 14 residues. Germline CDR1 SGHTA, CDR2 FQGTGA. Trimming left V 2 bases short and J 8 bases short, with 13 bases between. CDR3 region: CASSLQSSSDEQFF. The CDR3 nucleotides read TGTGCCAGCAGCTTACAATCGTCATCCGATGAGCAGTTCTTC. The full variable domain, completed using reference TRBV7-3 and TRBJ2-1, is GAGVSQTPSNKVTEKGKYVELRCDPISGHTALYWYRQSLGQGPEFLIYFQGTGAADDSGLPNDRFFAVRPEGSVSTLKIQRTERGDSAVYLCASSLQSSSDEQFFGPGTRLTVL.

The chain employs TRBV19 and TRBJ1-5, with D perhaps matching TRBD1 (5 bases). This CDR3 has 15 residues. Germline CDR1 LNHDA, CDR2 SQIVND (reference sequence). Trimming pared 6 bases from V and 1 base from J, leaving 13 bases between. CDR3 in DNA: TGTGCCAGTAGACCAGAGGACAAGAGCAATCAGCCCCAGCATTTT. The encoded protein is CASRPEDKSNQPQHF.

The chain is built from TRBV5-1 and TRBJ2-3; D ambiguous. The germline CDR1 and CDR2 sequences are SGHRS and YFSETQ. The V end was cut by 2 bases, the J end by 6 bases, with 10 bases between. The CDR3 runs to 13 residues. CDR3 coding DNA: TGCGCCAGCAGCTTAGAAGGTTCGGATACGCAGTATTTT. Protein: CASSLEGSDTQYF. Looking up the rest from reference TRBV5-1 and TRBJ2-3 gives the full variable domain: KAGVTQTPRYLIKTRGQQVTLSCSPISGHRSVSWYQQTPGQGLQFLFEYFSETQRNKGNFPGRFSGRQFSNSRSEMNVSTLELGDSALYLCASSLEGSDTQYFGPGTRLTVL.

This clonotype was seen only a few times. V and J are TRBV5-6 and TRBJ1-2; 9 bases are shared with TRBD1. There are 13 residues in the CDR3. Germline lookup yields CDR1 SGHDT and CDR2 YYEEEE. The junction had 7 bases not matched to a gene; V was cut back by 6 bases and J by 7 bases. The CDR3 loop reads CASTTDRGRGYTF. CDR3 nucleotides: TGTGCCAGCACCACGGACAGGGGTCGTGGCTACACCTTC.

This clonotype appeared many times. The J gene is TRBJ2-7, the V gene TRBV15; 11 nucleotides line up with TRBD2. V lost 0 bases to trimming and J lost 3 bases; unmatched junction nucleotides: 7. From germline, CDR1 is LNHNV and CDR2 YYDKDF (reference sequence). The CDR3 contains 17 residues. CDR3 region: CATSRDSIGTSGYEQYF. The CDR3 DNA follows: TGTGCCACCAGCAGAGATAGTATAGGGACTAGCGGCTACGAGCAGTACTTC.

This clonotype showed up many times. The chain combines TRBV28 with TRBJ2-1; D is possibly TRBD2 (6 bases). This CDR3 region has 15 residues. Germline CDR1 is MDHEN and CDR2 is SYDVKM. V was shortened by 2 bases and J by 8 bases, with 16 bases between the two germline ends. The CDR3 loop is CASSLGLSSGDEQFF. The DNA for the CDR3 is TGTGCCAGCAGTTTAGGGCTATCCTCGGGGGATGAGCAGTTCTTC. The full variable domain, completed using reference TRBV28 and TRBJ2-1, is DVKVTQSSRYLVKRTGEKVFLECVQDMDHENMFWYRQDPGLGLRLIYFSYDVKMKEKGDIPEGYSVSREKKERFSLILESASTNQTSMYLCASSLGLSSGDEQFFGPGTRLTVL.